One sample yielded the 5 T cell receptor beta chains listed below, sequenced in a study of T-cell memory formation after mild COVID-19. Each CDR3 protein is one row after TCRdb ran MiXCR on the 5' RACE reads. Of more than 100,000 distinct CDR3 sequences listed, 15% to 20% are singletons. Input material: PBMCs or a T cell subset sorted from them (not recorded which). The origin of the receptors is a man between 18 and 29 years old who had mild COVID-19 (a few samples of this study predate the infection). Cell type and time point are not known.

The V and J genes are TRBV20-1 and TRBJ2-2; 13 bases are a match to TRBD2. J was trimmed by 5 bases and V by 5 bases; bases with no gene match: 8. In germline, CDR1 is DFQATT, CDR2 SNEGSKA (reference sequence). CDR3 length: 16 residues. Here the CDR3 reads CSAVLAGGPLTGELFF. CDR3 in DNA: TGCAGTGCTGTACTAGCGGGGGGGCCTCTAACCGGGGAGCTGTTTTTT.

This clonotype was detected a few times. The gene calls are TRBV5-1 and TRBJ2-7; D unresolved. Per the germline V gene, CDR1 is SGHRS and CDR2 is YFSETQ. The CDR3 has 13 residues. The ends were cut back, 3 bases at V and 3 bases at J, with 10 bases in the middle. CDR3 sequence: CASSSSRHYEQYF. In DNA form, the CDR3 reads TGCGCCAGCAGCTCCAGCCGTCACTACGAGCAGTACTTC. The full variable domain, with the rest looked up from reference TRBV5-1 and TRBJ2-7, is KAGVTQTPRYLIKTRGQQVTLSCSPISGHRSVSWYQQTPGQGLQFLFEYFSETQRNKGNFPGRFSGRQFSNSRSEMNVSTLELGDSALYLCASSSSRHYEQYFGPGTRLTVT.

This clonotype was detected a few times. V usage is TRBV5-6 and J usage is TRBJ1-2; no clear D. V was clipped by 4 bases and J by 2 bases, with 15 bases between them. This CDR3 has 15 residues. In germline, CDR1 is SGHDT, CDR2 YYEEEE. CDR3 sequence: CASSPLATANYGYTF. In DNA, the CDR3 is TGTGCCAGCAGCCCTCTCGCGACGGCAAACTATGGCTACACCTTC.

The V call is TRBV28, the J call TRBJ1-2, with 12 bases matching TRBD1. CDR1 is MDHEN and CDR2 is SYDVKM in the germline V gene. The CDR3 has 14 amino acids. The V and J ends lost 8 bases and 6 bases, in that order; junction bases with no gene match: 7. The CDR3 DNA follows: TGTGCCAGCCGGGACAGGGGGCGCATTAATGGCTACACCTTC. This encodes CASRDRGRINGYTF.

This clonotype was picked up a small number of times. This rearrangement joins TRBV6-5 to TRBJ2-5; 10 positions agree with TRBD2. Germline lookup yields CDR1 MNHEY and CDR2 SVGAGI. The trim removed 6 bases at V and 5 bases at J, leaving 9 bases unmatched. The CDR3 spans 15 residues. This chain's CDR3 is CASSPSGGAYETQYF. CDR3 coding DNA: TGTGCCAGCAGCCCCAGCGGGGGGGCATATGAGACCCAGTACTTC.